This is a list of T cell receptor beta chains from one sample in a study of CXCR3-negative and CXCR3-positive naive CD8 T cells. TCRdb reanalyzed the 5' RACE reads, giving one entry per CDR3 protein sequence and no DNA. This table lists about 82,000 distinct CDR3 sequences. Sequencing input: naive CXCR3- CD8+ T cells from blood. All receptors derive from a human donor in good health. Some clones in this sample may be carry-over from other donors' samples. The CDR3 runs from the conserved cysteine through the conserved F or W. Part of the rows lack a size; the others show once, few, many or a class for expanded clones.

j_call: TRBJ2-7
v_call: TRBV29-1
clone_size: NA
cdr3_aa: CSVVDRLEFYEQYF

j_call: TRBJ1-1
v_call: TRBV5-1
clone_size: NA
cdr3_aa: CASSLGGVYTEAFF

j_call: TRBJ2-7
v_call: TRBV7-2
clone_size: NA
cdr3_aa: CASSPEDKLGYEQYF

j_call: TRBJ2-2
v_call: TRBV9
clone_size: NA
cdr3_aa: CASSVGDRGTGELFF

j_call: TRBJ2-3
v_call: TRBV11-2
clone_size: NA
cdr3_aa: CASSFSGGTDTQYF

j_call: TRBJ2-7
v_call: TRBV5-1
clone_size: NA
cdr3_aa: CASSPYGTTYEQYF

j_call: TRBJ2-5
v_call: TRBV6-6
clone_size: NA
cdr3_aa: CASSLGQNQETQYF

j_call: TRBJ1-2
v_call: TRBV7-9
clone_size: NA
cdr3_aa: CASSPGSGHGYTF

j_call: TRBJ1-2
v_call: TRBV7-9
clone_size: NA
cdr3_aa: CASSSRDNYGYTF

j_call: TRBJ1-3
v_call: TRBV10-1
clone_size: NA
cdr3_aa: CASRKLEKRWERNTIYF

j_call: TRBJ2-7
v_call: TRBV27
clone_size: NA
cdr3_aa: CASRDSGGNYEQYF

j_call: TRBJ1-5
v_call: TRBV12-3/TRBV12-4
clone_size: NA
cdr3_aa: CASSLNSQPQHF

j_call: TRBJ1-1
v_call: TRBV29-1
clone_size: NA
cdr3_aa: CSVTGFSAEAFF

j_call: TRBJ2-1
v_call: TRBV18
clone_size: NA
cdr3_aa: CASSLGPGVNEQFF

j_call: TRBJ2-3
v_call: TRBV7-9
clone_size: NA
cdr3_aa: CASSLVGRNFTDTQYF

j_call: TRBJ2-5
v_call: TRBV7-8
clone_size: NA
cdr3_aa: CASTLQGLAGKETQYF

j_call: TRBJ2-7
v_call: TRBV7-6
clone_size: NA
cdr3_aa: CASSPGIEQYF

j_call: TRBJ2-4
v_call: TRBV29-1
clone_size: NA
cdr3_aa: CSVKDRGLANIQYF

j_call: TRBJ1-1
v_call: TRBV4-2
clone_size: NA
cdr3_aa: CASSQDPGSTEAFF

j_call: TRBJ2-3
v_call: TRBV27
clone_size: NA
cdr3_aa: CASRGTGIISQYF

j_call: TRBJ2-7
v_call: TRBV6-5
clone_size: NA
cdr3_aa: CASSPTSGVTYEQYF

j_call: TRBJ2-2
v_call: TRBV6-6
clone_size: NA
cdr3_aa: CASTPGGLTGELFF

j_call: TRBJ1-2
v_call: TRBV20-1
clone_size: medium-sized
cdr3_aa: CSATGTLQGYTF

j_call: TRBJ1-2
v_call: TRBV7-6
clone_size: NA
cdr3_aa: CASSLAPYYGYTF

j_call: TRBJ2-7
v_call: TRBV5-5
clone_size: NA
cdr3_aa: CASSLASLAGSYEQYF

j_call: TRBJ2-1
v_call: TRBV12-3/TRBV12-4
clone_size: NA
cdr3_aa: CASSVGQGRDNEQFF

j_call: TRBJ2-5
v_call: TRBV7-9
clone_size: NA
cdr3_aa: CASSRGTGETQYF

j_call: TRBJ2-7
v_call: TRBV7-9
clone_size: NA
cdr3_aa: CASSLIGKLGDEQYF

j_call: TRBJ2-1
v_call: TRBV7-2
clone_size: NA
cdr3_aa: CASSQGLVGNEQFF

j_call: TRBJ2-5
v_call: TRBV7-9
clone_size: NA
cdr3_aa: CASSLFFVATGLWETQYF

j_call: TRBJ2-5
v_call: TRBV29-1
clone_size: NA
cdr3_aa: CSGKSEETQYF

j_call: TRBJ1-1
v_call: TRBV11-2
clone_size: NA
cdr3_aa: CASSLTPGPRATFF

j_call: TRBJ1-1
v_call: TRBV12-3/TRBV12-4
clone_size: NA
cdr3_aa: CASKPPTPGFAGTEAFF

j_call: TRBJ2-5
v_call: TRBV7-2
clone_size: medium-sized
cdr3_aa: CASSLVAREETQYF

j_call: TRBJ2-7
v_call: TRBV7-9
clone_size: NA
cdr3_aa: CASSSLQGNAYEQYF

j_call: TRBJ2-3
v_call: TRBV14
clone_size: NA
cdr3_aa: CASSLGRGSGDTQYF

j_call: TRBJ2-7
v_call: TRBV29-1
clone_size: NA
cdr3_aa: CSVEVTEGEYEQYF

j_call: TRBJ1-5
v_call: TRBV7-3
clone_size: NA
cdr3_aa: CASRDTPGQGGNSNQPQHF

j_call: TRBJ1-3
v_call: TRBV12-3/TRBV12-4
clone_size: NA
cdr3_aa: CASSPYRTGGAGGNTIYF

j_call: TRBJ2-7
v_call: TRBV28
clone_size: NA
cdr3_aa: CASSFFKGDLSYEQYF

j_call: TRBJ2-7
v_call: TRBV28
clone_size: NA
cdr3_aa: CASVKGYSYEQYF

j_call: TRBJ2-1
v_call: TRBV7-6
clone_size: NA
cdr3_aa: CASSSTGGVYNEQFF

j_call: TRBJ1-1
v_call: TRBV6-6
clone_size: NA
cdr3_aa: CASRPVEGTEAFF

j_call: TRBJ2-1
v_call: TRBV28
clone_size: NA
cdr3_aa: CASSLTRAGTGLYNEQFF

j_call: TRBJ1-5
v_call: TRBV10-1
clone_size: NA
cdr3_aa: CASLATGGRNQPQHF

j_call: TRBJ2-7
v_call: TRBV12-3/TRBV12-4
clone_size: NA
cdr3_aa: CASSPASYEQYF

j_call: TRBJ1-5
v_call: TRBV7-9
clone_size: NA
cdr3_aa: CASSDGRYSNQPQHF